Given below is one T cell receptor (beta chain) in context. This sample was included in a study of blood T cell repertoires in COVID-19. Whole-study context: The United States, Italy and Spain provided the acute and convalescent COVID-19 samples.

Measured with immunoSEQ multiplex PCR; TCRdb has only the in-frame clones, and not every one. The sample lists roughly 38,000 clones, 65% to 85% occurring once. Trimming removed 11 bases from V and 3 bases from J, with 18 bases in between. Germline CDR1 and CDR2: KGHDR and SFDVKD. This CDR3 contains 15 residues. The material sequenced was peripheral blood. This chain connects TRBV24-1 to TRBJ2-2, with D possibly being TRBD1 (6 bases). This clonotype was sampled from a man between 35 and 55 years old with active or convalescent COVID-19. The CDR3 spells CAKKQGDLHTGELFF. The CDR3 DNA reads as TGTGCCAAGAAACAGGGAGACTTGCACACCGGGGAGCTGTTTTTT.